Listed below are T cell receptor beta chains from one sample, sequenced in a study of regulatory T cells in long-lasting Graves disease. TCRdb re-analysed the multiplex PCR reads in MiXCR, keeping a single row per CDR3 protein. In the table there are roughly 500,000 distinct CDR3 sequences, around 12% of which are singletons. The sample was also linked to a second study, of T cells in Graves' hyperthyroidism and ophthalmopathy.

The material sequenced was peripheral blood mononuclear cells (PBMCs), taken at new diagnosis, from a patient treated with antithyroid drugs. The receptors were sampled from a woman younger than 45 with Graves disease. Each CDR3 is given with its conserved first and last residue. The order of the fields is clone size, J gene, D gene, V gene, CDR3 protein, CDR3 DNA. The D gene is left open where the match is weak. Clone sizes are given selectively: once, few, many, or a class where the clone is expanded.

NA TRBJ2-7 NA TRBV20-1 CSAIGPQIGLNWGYEQYF TGCAGTGCTATAGGACCCCAAATAGGACTTAACTGGGGCTACGAGCAGTACTTC
many TRBJ1-1 NA TRBV7-6 CASSSAWTGVNTEAFF TGTGCCAGCAGCTCTGCCTGGACTGGAGTGAACACTGAAGCTTTCTTT
many TRBJ2-1 NA TRBV20-1 CSARDGGGDSYNEQFF TGCAGTGCTAGAGATGGTGGCGGTGACTCCTACAATGAGCAGTTCTTC
many TRBJ1-2 TRBD1 TRBV19 CASSRQGADGYTF TGTGCCAGTAGTCGACAGGGGGCTGATGGCTACACCTTC
NA TRBJ2-2 NA TRBV3-1 CASTGVKGDRFGPGELFF TGTGCCTCCACAGGAGTTAAAGGAGACCGGTTTGGGCCCGGGGAGCTGTTTTTT
many TRBJ1-1 TRBD1 TRBV6-2/TRBV6-3 CASSRGTGGHTEAFF TGTGCCAGCAGCCGCGGGACAGGGGGGCACACTGAAGCTTTCTTT
many TRBJ1-2 TRBD1 TRBV6-1 CASSDGTGGFGYTF TGTGCCAGCAGCGACGGGACAGGGGGCTTCGGCTACACCTTC
NA TRBJ2-7 TRBD1 TRBV13 CASSPRTGEDEQYF TGTGCCAGCAGCCCACGGACAGGGGAGGACGAGCAGTACTTC
NA TRBJ2-3 NA TRBV12-5 CASGLGGTLKGGPDTQYF TGTGCTAGTGGTTTGGGAGGGACCCTTAAGGGAGGACCAGATACGCAGTATTTT
once TRBJ1-1 NA TRBV7-2 CASSLGQSEAFF TGTGCCAGCAGCTTAGGACAATCTGAAGCTTTCTTT
many TRBJ2-2 NA TRBV11-2 CASSLGGLLTGELFF TGTGCCAGCAGCTTGGGCGGTTTACTCACCGGGGAGCTGTTTTTT
many TRBJ1-1 NA TRBV28 CASSLERGRATEAFF TGTGCCAGCAGTTTAGAACGGGGGCGAGCTACTGAAGCTTTCTTT
NA TRBJ2-5 TRBD2 TRBV6-1 CASREGGGRKTQYF TGTGCCAGCAGGGAAGGCGGGGGTAGAAAGACCCAGTACTTC
many TRBJ2-7 NA TRBV11-3 CASSLGGGVEYEQYF TGTGCCAGCAGCTTAGGAGGGGGTGTGGAATACGAGCAGTACTTC
few TRBJ2-2 TRBD2 TRBV7-9 CASSWVGTSGSRTGELFF TGTGCCAGCAGCTGGGTTGGGACTAGCGGGAGTCGTACCGGGGAGCTGTTTTTT
many TRBJ2-4 NA TRBV11-2 CASSSRGQNIQYF TGTGCCAGCAGCTCCAGGGGCCAAAACATTCAGTACTTC
many TRBJ1-1 TRBD1 TRBV2 CASSALGQGLTEAFF TGTGCCAGCAGTGCATTGGGACAGGGACTGACTGAAGCTTTCTTT
NA TRBJ2-5 NA TRBV28 CASGRVFLWETQYF TGTGCCAGCGGCAGGGTTTTTCTCTGGGAGACCCAGTACTTC
few TRBJ2-1 TRBD2 TRBV7-9 CASSKFFPGTSEDNEQFF TGTGCCAGCAGCAAATTCTTTCCCGGGACTAGCGAGGACAATGAGCAGTTCTTC
many TRBJ2-2 NA TRBV28 CASSLALTAGELFF TGTGCCAGCAGTTTGGCCCTAACGGCCGGGGAGCTGTTTTTT
many TRBJ1-1 NA TRBV7-2 CAQGRQPMNTEAFF TGTGCCCAAGGGAGACAGCCCATGAACACTGAAGCTTTCTTT
many TRBJ2-1 TRBD2 TRBV2 CASREGLAGGYEQFF TGTGCCAGCAGGGAGGGACTAGCGGGAGGTTACGAGCAGTTCTTC
many TRBJ2-7 NA TRBV7-9 CASSLTPSAYEQYF TGTGCCAGCAGCTTAACTCCCAGTGCGTACGAGCAGTACTTC
many TRBJ1-2 NA TRBV20-1 CSARGWGYGYTF TGCAGTGCTAGAGGTTGGGGCTATGGCTACACCTTC
NA TRBJ2-1 TRBD1 TRBV27 CASSLRARGRDNEQFF TGTGCCAGCAGTTTACGGGCCAGGGGGCGCGACAATGAGCAGTTCTTC
many TRBJ2-5 NA TRBV6-1 CASRSNQGRQETQYF TGTGCCAGCAGGTCGAATCAGGGGCGGCAAGAGACCCAGTACTTC
many TRBJ2-3 NA TRBV2 CATDRSSSTDTQYF TGTGCCACCGACAGAAGTTCTAGCACAGATACGCAGTATTTT
many TRBJ2-5 NA TRBV12-3/TRBV12-4 CASSARETQYF TGTGCCAGCAGTGCCCGAGAGACCCAGTACTTC
many TRBJ1-2 NA TRBV28 CASSPPTGQRGYGYTF TGTGCCAGCAGTCCCCCAACCGGACAGCGGGGCTATGGCTACACCTTC
NA TRBJ2-1 NA TRBV9 CASSVAGTRNDEQFF TGTGCCAGCAGCGTAGCGGGTACTAGGAACGATGAGCAGTTCTTC
few TRBJ1-5 NA TRBV10-3 CAISENGYSNQPQHF TGTGCCATCAGTGAGAACGGTTATAGCAATCAGCCCCAGCATTTT
many TRBJ2-7 NA TRBV28 CASSFLLYEQYF TGTGCCAGCAGTTTTCTACTCTACGAGCAGTACTTC
many TRBJ1-6 NA TRBV11-2 CASSQSAAGRRGSPLHF TGTGCCAGCAGCCAGTCTGCGGCAGGAAGGCGAGGCTCACCCCTCCACTTT
NA TRBJ1-1 TRBD1 TRBV10-3 CATISTGLYTEAFF TGTGCCACTATCTCGACAGGGCTTTACACTGAAGCTTTCTTT
many TRBJ1-5 NA TRBV5-1 CASSLDPGGNQPQHF TGTGCCAGCAGCTTAGATCCGGGTGGAAATCAGCCCCAGCATTTT
few TRBJ1-2 TRBD1 TRBV19 CASSHRDRQPSYGYTF TGTGCCAGCAGCCACCGGGACAGACAACCCTCCTATGGCTACACCTTC
many TRBJ2-5 TRBD2 TRBV11-2 CASSPSGGTYQETQYF TGTGCCAGCAGCCCCTCGGGAGGCACGTACCAAGAGACCCAGTACTTC
many TRBJ2-5 NA TRBV20-1 CSARVGQAKKTQYF TGCAGTGCTAGAGTCGGCCAAGCAAAAAAGACCCAGTACTTC
many TRBJ2-7 NA TRBV27 CASSLAQGQDEQYF TGTGCCAGCAGTTTAGCTCAGGGGCAGGACGAGCAGTACTTC
many TRBJ2-2 NA TRBV6-1 CASRSDPGELFF TGTGCCAGCAGAAGCGATCCCGGGGAGCTGTTTTTT
NA TRBJ2-1 TRBD1 TRBV6-2/TRBV6-3 CASSYSTGVGEQFF TGTGCCAGCAGTTACTCCACAGGGGTGGGTGAGCAGTTCTTC
NA TRBJ2-1 TRBD2 TRBV27 CASSLLTSGSSYNEQFF TGTGCCAGCAGTTTATTGACTAGCGGAAGCTCCTACAATGAGCAGTTCTTC
NA TRBJ2-5 TRBD2 TRBV29-1 CSVASSGRPETQYF TGCAGCGTCGCAAGTAGCGGGAGGCCAGAGACCCAGTACTTC
many TRBJ1-6 TRBD1 TRBV20-1 CSASTGENSPLHF TGCAGTGCTTCCACAGGGGAGAATTCACCCCTCCACTTT
few TRBJ1-2 NA TRBV7-9 CASSPPYTNYGYTF TGTGCCAGCAGCCCTCCTTATACGAACTATGGCTACACCTTC
few TRBJ2-5 TRBD2 TRBV6-1 CASRGDSGTSRLLKFF TGTGCCAGCAGGGGAGATTCCGGGACTAGTCGCCTCCTCAAATTCTTC
NA TRBJ1-4 TRBD1 TRBV20-1 CSASGGTNEKLFF TGCAGTGCTTCAGGGGGCACTAATGAAAAACTGTTTTTT
many TRBJ2-5 NA TRBV10-2 CASSDYSGVQETQYF TGCGCCAGCAGTGATTATTCGGGCGTTCAAGAGACCCAGTACTTC
NA TRBJ2-3 TRBD2 TRBV11-2 CASMASGSDTQYF TGTGCCAGTATGGCTAGCGGGAGTGATACGCAGTATTTT
many TRBJ2-5 TRBD2 TRBV20-1 CSARREGTQYF TGCAGTGCTAGGAGGGAGGGTACCCAGTACTTC
many TRBJ2-1 TRBD2 TRBV20-1 CSPRSASGTNEQFF TGCAGTCCTAGGTCGGCTAGCGGTACCAATGAGCAGTTCTTC
NA TRBJ2-1 TRBD2 TRBV20-1 CSARDLAGFSYNEQFF TGCAGTGCTAGAGATCTAGCGGGATTTTCCTACAATGAGCAGTTCTTC
many TRBJ1-1 NA TRBV7-2 CASSLVRLNTEAFF TGTGCCAGCAGCTTAGTCAGGCTGAACACTGAAGCTTTCTTT
NA TRBJ2-3 NA TRBV3-1 CASSQDLYGDFDGTDTQYF TGTGCCAGCAGCCAAGATCTTTATGGGGACTTCGACGGCACAGATACGCAGTATTTT